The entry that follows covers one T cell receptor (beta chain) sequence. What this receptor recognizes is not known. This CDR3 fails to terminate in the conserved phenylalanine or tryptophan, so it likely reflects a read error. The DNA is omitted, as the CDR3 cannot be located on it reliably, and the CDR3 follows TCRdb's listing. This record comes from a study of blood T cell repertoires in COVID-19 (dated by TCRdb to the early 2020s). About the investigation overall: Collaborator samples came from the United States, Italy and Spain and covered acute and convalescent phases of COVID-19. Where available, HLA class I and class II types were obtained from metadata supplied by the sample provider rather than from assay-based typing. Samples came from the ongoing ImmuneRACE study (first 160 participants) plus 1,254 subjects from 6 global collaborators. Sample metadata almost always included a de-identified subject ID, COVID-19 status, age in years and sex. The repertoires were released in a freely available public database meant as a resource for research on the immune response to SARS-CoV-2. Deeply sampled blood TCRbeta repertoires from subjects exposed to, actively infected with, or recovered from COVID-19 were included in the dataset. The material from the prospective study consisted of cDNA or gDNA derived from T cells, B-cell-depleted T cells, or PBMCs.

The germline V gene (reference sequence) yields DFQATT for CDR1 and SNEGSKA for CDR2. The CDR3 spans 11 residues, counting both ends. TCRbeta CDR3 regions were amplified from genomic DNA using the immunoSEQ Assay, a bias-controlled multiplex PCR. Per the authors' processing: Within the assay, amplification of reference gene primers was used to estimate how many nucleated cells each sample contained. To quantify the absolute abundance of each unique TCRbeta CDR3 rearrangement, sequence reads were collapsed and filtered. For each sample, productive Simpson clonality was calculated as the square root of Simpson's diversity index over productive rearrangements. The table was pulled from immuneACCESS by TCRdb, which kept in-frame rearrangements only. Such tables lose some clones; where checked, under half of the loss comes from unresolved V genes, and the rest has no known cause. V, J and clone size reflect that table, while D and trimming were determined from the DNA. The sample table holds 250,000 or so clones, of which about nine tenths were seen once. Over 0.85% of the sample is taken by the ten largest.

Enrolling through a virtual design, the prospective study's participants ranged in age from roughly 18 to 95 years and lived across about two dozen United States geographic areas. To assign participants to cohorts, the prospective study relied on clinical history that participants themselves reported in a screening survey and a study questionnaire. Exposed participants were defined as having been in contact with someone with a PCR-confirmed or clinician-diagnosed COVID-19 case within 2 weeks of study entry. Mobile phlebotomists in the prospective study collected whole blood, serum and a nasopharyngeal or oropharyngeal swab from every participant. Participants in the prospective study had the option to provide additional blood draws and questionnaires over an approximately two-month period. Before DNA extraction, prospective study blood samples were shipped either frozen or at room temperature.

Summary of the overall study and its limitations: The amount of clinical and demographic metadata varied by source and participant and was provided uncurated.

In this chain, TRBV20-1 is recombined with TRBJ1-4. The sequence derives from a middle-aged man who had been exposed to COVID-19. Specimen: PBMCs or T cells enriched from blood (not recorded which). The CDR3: CSARAGSTLMS.